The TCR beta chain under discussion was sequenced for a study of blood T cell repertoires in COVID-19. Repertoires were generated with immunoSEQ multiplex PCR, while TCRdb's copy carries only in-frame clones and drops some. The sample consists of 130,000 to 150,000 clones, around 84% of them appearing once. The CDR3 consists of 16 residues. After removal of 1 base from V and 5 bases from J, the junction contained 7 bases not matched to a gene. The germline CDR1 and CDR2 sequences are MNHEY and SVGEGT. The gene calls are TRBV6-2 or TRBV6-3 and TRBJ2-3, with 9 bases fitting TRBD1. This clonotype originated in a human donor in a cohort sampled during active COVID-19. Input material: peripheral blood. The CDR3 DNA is TGTGCCAGCAGTTACTTATCCAGGACAGGGGTAGATACGCAGTATTTT. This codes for CASSYLSRTGVDTQYF.